This T cell receptor beta chain was sequenced in a study of cytomegalovirus exposure and HLA in healthy donors. Study outcomes and limitations: As immune exposure information, only CMV serostatus was available.

As to this clone: Its antigen is still unknown.

Donors likely had unrecorded immune exposures despite being nominally healthy when sampled. Both 60 Vbeta primers and 13 Jbeta primers went into the PCR. Methods used by the authors: Approximately 11 million shared chains were among the approximately 80 million unique TCR beta chains that a later analysis counted. Sequenced by immunoSEQ multiplex PCR; TCRdb stores in-frame clones only, minus some. D and trimming come from the DNA, and the V and J calls and clone size come from that table. The sample consists of approximately 150,000 clones, about 64% of them appearing once. This clonotype was obtained from a man aged 60 to 69 in good health and CMV-seronegative. The sequencing input was PBMCs.

CDR3 region: CASSFALEQGSEQYF. In DNA, the CDR3 is TGTGCCAGCAGCTTCGCCCTAGAGCAGGGGTCCGAGCAGTACTTC. This sequence joins TRBV7-9 and TRBJ2-7, with TRBD1 as a possible D gene (6 bases). The germline V gene has CDR1 SEHNR and CDR2 FQNEAQ (reference sequence). Between the trimmed V and J ends, which lost 3 bases and 6 bases, there was a span of 18 bases. The CDR3 loop spans 15 amino acids.